These 30 T cell receptor beta chains were sequenced from one sample in a study of a mutant IDH1 vaccine in newly diagnosed glioma. This sample's time point: week 47, end of study. In the vaccine, a single dose held 300 ug of the mutant IDH1 20-mer peptide, along with topical imiquimod. No antigen is known for these receptors. Using immunoSEQ multiplex PCR, the repertoire was profiled, and TCRdb retains in-frame clones only, with some absent. The table includes roughly 56,000 clones, around 80% detected once. The specimen was PBMCs, collected from a glioma patient whose treatment included an IDH1 peptide vaccine. The receptors come from a woman in her thirties or forties with glioma. Some clones in this sample may be carry-over from other donors' samples.

This clone has only a few counts. The chain combines TRBV27 with TRBJ1-5; perhaps TRBD1 as D (6 bases). The ends were cut back, 6 bases at V and 7 bases at J, with 10 bases in the middle. This CDR3 has 12 residues. Per the germline V gene, CDR1 is MNHEY and CDR2 is SMNVEV (reference sequence). The chain's CDR3 is CASRGGGQPQHF. The CDR3 DNA sequence: TGTGCCAGCAGGGGGGGCGGGCAGCCCCAGCATTTT.

The chain uses TRBV20-1 and TRBJ2-7; TRBD2 aligns across 7 bases. Germline V gene sequence: CDR1 DFQATT, CDR2 SNEGSKA (reference sequence). Losses at the gene ends were 3 bases for V and 5 bases for J; bases not matched to a gene: 1. The CDR3 is made up of 11 amino acids. In DNA, the CDR3 is TGCAGTGCTAGTGGGAGGGACGAGCAGTACTTC. Protein product: CSASGRDEQYF.

The chain joins TRBV27 to TRBJ1-2, with TRBD1 matching over 7 bases. Germline values: CDR1 MNHEY, CDR2 SMNVEV (reference sequence). This CDR3 has 16 amino acids. The ends lost 2 bases at V and 5 bases at J; junction bases unmatched: 11. CDR3: CASSLTVEGAGYGYTF. The DNA for the CDR3 is TGTGCCAGCAGTTTAACGGTGGAGGGGGCAGGGTATGGCTACACCTTC.

The chain has TRBV6-5 and TRBJ2-7; tentative D call: TRBD2 (5 bases). Germline V gene data show CDR1 as MNHEY and CDR2 as SVGAGI. This CDR3 is built from 15 residues. V was shortened by 2 bases and J by 0 bases, with 11 bases between the two germline ends. DNA of the CDR3: TGTGCCAGCAGTTACGTAGCGACAAGCTCCTACGAGCAGTACTTC. It translates to CASSYVATSSYEQYF.

This sequence joins TRBV5-1 and TRBJ2-1, with D uncertain. Trimming took off 3 bases at V and 4 bases at J, with 11 bases between the two ends. The CDR3 covers 14 residues. Germline CDR1 and CDR2: SGHRS and YFSETQ. The CDR3 reads CASSSPTRYNEQFF. CDR3 sequence (DNA): TGCGCCAGCAGCTCCCCTACAAGATACAATGAGCAGTTCTTC.

This sequence joins TRBV7-8 and TRBJ1-1; weak D call: TRBD1 (5 bases). This CDR3 has 16 residues. Looked up from germline, CDR1 is SGHVS and CDR2 is FQNEAQ. V was trimmed by 2 bases and J by 4 bases, leaving 17 bases between them. The CDR3 DNA sequence: TGTGCCAGCAGCTTAAACCCGATGGGGAGGGGCACTGAAGCTTTCTTT. It yields the protein CASSLNPMGRGTEAFF.

V is TRBV30 and J is TRBJ2-5; D call uncertain. The CDR3 extends over 11 amino acids. Deletions cut 8 bases from V and 7 bases from J, with 14 bases between. Germline lookup yields CDR1 GTSNPN and CDR2 SVGIG (reference sequence). CDR3 amino acids: CARATEGTQYF. The CDR3 bases are TGTGCCAGAGCGACGGAAGGGACCCAGTACTTC.

J is TRBJ2-1 and V is TRBV9; no reliable D call. CDR1 is SGDLS and CDR2 is YYNGEE in the germline V gene. The CDR3 length is 15 residues. Trimming stripped 3 bases from V and 0 bases from J, with 10 bases between. The CDR3 DNA sequence: TGTGCCAGCAGCGCCAAGCAAAGCTCCTACAATGAGCAGTTCTTC. It specifies CASSAKQSSYNEQFF.

The J gene is TRBJ1-4, the V gene TRBV5-4, with D uncertain. The V and J ends lost 3 bases and 2 bases respectively, with 11 bases between them. In germline, CDR1 is SGHNT, CDR2 YYREEE (reference sequence). The CDR3 spans 15 residues. The CDR3 loop is CASSSWGNTNEKLFF. In nucleotides, the CDR3 is TGTGCCAGCAGCTCGTGGGGAAATACTAATGAAAAACTGTTTTTT.

This chain links TRBV10-1 with TRBJ1-1; no reliable D call. Per the germline V gene, CDR1 is WNHNN and CDR2 is SYGVQD (reference sequence). This CDR3 contains 14 residues. Trimming removed 6 bases from V and 1 base from J, with 12 bases in between. CDR3 sequence reads: CASREQWENTEAFF. The CDR3 DNA sequence: TGCGCCAGCAGGGAACAGTGGGAGAACACTGAAGCTTTCTTT.

The chain is built from TRBV9 and TRBJ1-5; possibly TRBD1 for D (5 bases). Germline V gene lookup returns CDR1 SGDLS and CDR2 YYNGEE. Trimming stripped 0 bases from V and 0 bases from J, with 19 bases between. This CDR3 is built from 19 residues. This CDR3 is CASSVGPSRWGSSNQPQHF. The CDR3 nucleotides are TGTGCCAGCAGCGTAGGCCCGTCCCGATGGGGCTCTAGCAATCAGCCCCAGCATTTT.

This clone is a singleton in its sample. CDR3 residues: CASSWPGRSHGYTF. For the CDR3, the DNA is TGTGCCAGCAGCTGGCCGGGACGGTCCCATGGCTACACCTTC. V usage is TRBV5-6 and J usage is TRBJ1-2; TRBD1 is a possible D gene (5 bases). The germline CDR1 and CDR2 sequences are SGHDT and YYEEEE. The CDR3 contains 14 residues. V lost 3 bases and J 6 bases, leaving 15 bases between the germline ends.

The chain employs TRBV10-3 and TRBJ1-5; 10 bases are a match to TRBD1. After removal of 0 bases from V and 2 bases from J, the junction contained 4 bases not matched to a gene. The length of the CDR3 is 17 residues. Looked up from germline, CDR1 is ENHRY and CDR2 is SYGVKD. In nucleotides, the CDR3 is TGTGCCATCAGTGAGTCGGGACAGGGGCTCGGCAATCAGCCCCAGCATTTT. Translation: CAISESGQGLGNQPQHF.

The sample holds a few counts of this clone. A read error may produce the germline difference seen at one junction end. The chain combines TRBV5-1 with TRBJ1-4; 7 positions agree with TRBD1. This CDR3 is built from 14 residues. CDR1 and CDR2 from the germline V gene are SGHRS and YFSETQ. CDR3: CASSLGVGTAHHLF. In DNA form, the CDR3 reads TGCGCCAGCAGCTTGGGTGTCGGGACAGCCCACCACTTGTTT.

The chain links TRBV18 to TRBJ2-7, with D tentatively TRBD1 or TRBD2 (5 bases each). The germline V and J ends were trimmed by 8 bases and 6 bases, with 20 bases remaining between them. The CDR3 has 14 residues. Germline V CDR1 and CDR2: KGHSH, LQKENI. The CDR3, as DNA: TGTGCCAGCACTAGAAGGCAGGGCCAGGGCGAGCAGTACTTC. Its translation is CASTRRQGQGEQYF.

The gene calls are TRBV25-1 and TRBJ1-1, with TRBD1 matching 8 bases. The CDR3 covers 15 residues. V lost 3 bases to trimming and J lost 3 bases; unmatched junction nucleotides: 6. Germline V gene lookup returns CDR1 MGHDK and CDR2 SYGVNS. CDR3 protein: CASSEAGGMYTEAFF. CDR3 coding DNA: TGTGCCAGCAGTGAGGCAGGGGGCATGTACACTGAAGCTTTCTTT.

The chain combines TRBV7-9 with TRBJ1-2; no reliable D call. The V gene lost 0 bases and the J gene lost 8 bases, with 13 bases spanning the gap. The CDR3 runs to 14 residues. The germline V gene encodes CDR1 SEHNR and CDR2 FQNEAQ (reference sequence). In DNA, the CDR3 is TGTGCCAGCAGCTTAGCCCGGAGGGTAGGAGGCTACACCTTC. Protein sequence: CASSLARRVGGYTF.

This clone was recorded a few times. The V gene is TRBV6-5, the J gene TRBJ2-7; 9 bases map to TRBD2. Losses at the gene ends were 0 bases for V and 4 bases for J; bases not matched to a gene: 7. The CDR3 is 16 residues long. CDR1 is MNHEY and CDR2 is SVGAGI in the germline V gene. The CDR3 DNA follows: TGTGCCAGCAGTTACTCGAGCCTAGCGGGGAGGTACGAGCAGTACTTC. Translation: CASSYSSLAGRYEQYF.

This clone was counted between two and nine times. The genes are TRBV6-1 and TRBJ1-5, with D tentatively TRBD1 (5 bases). The CDR3 extends over 13 amino acids. Germline V gene data show CDR1 as MNHNS and CDR2 as SASEGT. The V end was cut by 8 bases, the J end by 13 bases, with 21 bases between. The CDR3 sequence: CASEKRGLQGQHF. In nucleotides, the CDR3 is TGTGCCAGCGAGAAAAGGGGACTTCAGGGACAGCATTTT.

The CDR3 nucleotides are TGCGCCAGCAGCTTTGAGGCGGGCCTGGGGGGCTACACCTTC. Its translation is CASSFEAGLGGYTF. V gene TRBV4-1 combines with J gene TRBJ1-2; D is ambiguous. Germline-derived CDR1 and CDR2 are MGHRA and YSYEKL. The CDR3 totals 14 residues. The V and J ends lost 5 bases and 8 bases respectively, with 18 bases between them.

The chain joins TRBV21-1 to TRBJ1-1. TRBV21-1 is designated a pseudogene. CDR3 length: 17 residues. CDR3 sequence (DNA): TGTGCCAGCAGCAAAGCGTTTCTAACGAGTAGGTGGGCTGAAGCTTTCTTT. Amino acids: CASSKAFLTSRWAEAFF.

The chain has TRBV2 and TRBJ2-3; D might be TRBD2 (5 bases). This CDR3 comprises 12 residues. From germline, CDR1 is SNHLY and CDR2 FYNNEI. V dropped 7 bases and J dropped 5 bases, with 10 bases sitting between them. CDR3 DNA: TGTGCCAGCACCCAAGGGAGAGATACGCAGTATTTT. Translation gives CASTQGRDTQYF.

J is TRBJ1-6 and V is TRBV5-1, with 7 bases lining up with TRBD1. With 0 bases clipped from V and 7 bases from J, the junction kept 7 bases outside the gene matches. Looked up from germline, CDR1 is SGHRS and CDR2 is YFSETQ. CDR3 length equals 16 residues. The CDR3 loop reads CASSLATTGWNSPLHF. For the CDR3, the DNA is TGCGCCAGCAGCTTGGCAACGACAGGGTGGAATTCACCCCTCCACTTT. The complete variable domain, with remaining parts taken from reference TRBV5-1 and TRBJ1-6, reads KAGVTQTPRYLIKTRGQQVTLSCSPISGHRSVSWYQQTPGQGLQFLFEYFSETQRNKGNFPGRFSGRQFSNSRSEMNVSTLELGDSALYLCASSLATTGWNSPLHFGNGTRLTVT.

The chain uses TRBV19 and TRBJ1-1; tentative D call: TRBD1 (6 bases). Germline V gives CDR1 LNHDA, CDR2 SQIVND (reference sequence). With 3 bases removed from V and 5 bases from J, the gap between germline ends came to 10 bases. The CDR3 has 13 residues. CDR3 DNA: TGTGCCAGTAGTATTGGCAGGGGTACTGAAGCTTTCTTT. This gives the protein CASSIGRGTEAFF.

In this sample, this clone turned up a few times. The gene calls are TRBV27 and TRBJ1-6; 8 bases are a match to TRBD1. The trim removed 5 bases at V and 7 bases at J, leaving 7 bases unmatched. CDR3 length: 15 residues. Germline CDR1 reads MNHEY; CDR2 reads SMNVEV (reference sequence). The CDR3 DNA follows: TGTGCCAGCAGTCCCCGGGACAGGAAAAATTCACCCCTCCACTTT. Its protein product is CASSPRDRKNSPLHF.

The chain links TRBV7-2 to TRBJ2-7; maybe TRBD1 (5 bases). Trimming shortened V by 1 base and J by 1 base, and 8 bases separated the two germline ends. This CDR3 is 14 amino acids long. Germline lookup yields CDR1 SGHTA and CDR2 FQGNSA. DNA for the CDR3: TGTGCCAGCAGCTTAGGCAGGGTTTCCTACGAGCAGTACTTC. Its protein product is CASSLGRVSYEQYF.

The chain employs TRBV7-8 and TRBJ2-2; D remains unclear. Germline CDR1 reads SGHVS; CDR2 reads FQNEAQ. Trimming stripped 4 bases from V and 2 bases from J, with 8 bases between. The CDR3 covers 14 residues. The CDR3: CASSSTTNTGELFF. Written as DNA, the CDR3 is TGTGCCAGCAGCTCTACTACCAACACCGGGGAGCTGTTTTTT.

The chain uses TRBV30 and TRBJ1-1, with no clear D. Per germline, CDR1 GTSNPN and CDR2 SVGIG (reference sequence). The CDR3 extends over 14 amino acids. Trimming removed 0 bases at V and 1 base at J, with 9 bases between. DNA of the CDR3: TGTGCCTGGAGTGTGGATCCGGGGAACACTGAAGCTTTCTTT. This codes for CAWSVDPGNTEAFF. Full variable domain (remainder filled in from reference TRBV30 and TRBJ1-1): SQTIHQWPATLVQPVGSPLSLECTVEGTSNPNLYWYRQAAGRGLQLLFYSVGIGQISSEVPQNLSASRPQDRQFILSSKKLLLSDSGFYLCAWSVDPGNTEAFFGQGTRLTVV.

The V call is TRBV12-5, the J call TRBJ1-6; 7 nucleotides align to TRBD1. The CDR3 is 16 amino acids. CDR1 is LGHNT, CDR2 FRNRAP, per germline. Trimming cost V 5 bases and J 4 bases; bases outside gene matches: 8. The CDR3 here is CASGPRDSDYNSPLHF. The CDR3 DNA reads as TGTGCTAGTGGTCCGCGGGACAGCGATTATAATTCACCCCTCCACTTT.

This clone turned up a few times. At the DNA level, this CDR3 is encoded by other sequences in the same sample as well. The chain has TRBV30 and TRBJ1-1; D not resolved. The CDR3 loop spans 11 amino acids. Trimming pared 3 bases from V and 4 bases from J, leaving 6 bases between. Germline lookup yields CDR1 GTSNPN and CDR2 SVGIG (reference sequence). The CDR3 DNA follows: TGTGCCTGGAGCCGGGGCACTGAAGCTTTCTTT. Amino acid sequence: CAWSRGTEAFF.